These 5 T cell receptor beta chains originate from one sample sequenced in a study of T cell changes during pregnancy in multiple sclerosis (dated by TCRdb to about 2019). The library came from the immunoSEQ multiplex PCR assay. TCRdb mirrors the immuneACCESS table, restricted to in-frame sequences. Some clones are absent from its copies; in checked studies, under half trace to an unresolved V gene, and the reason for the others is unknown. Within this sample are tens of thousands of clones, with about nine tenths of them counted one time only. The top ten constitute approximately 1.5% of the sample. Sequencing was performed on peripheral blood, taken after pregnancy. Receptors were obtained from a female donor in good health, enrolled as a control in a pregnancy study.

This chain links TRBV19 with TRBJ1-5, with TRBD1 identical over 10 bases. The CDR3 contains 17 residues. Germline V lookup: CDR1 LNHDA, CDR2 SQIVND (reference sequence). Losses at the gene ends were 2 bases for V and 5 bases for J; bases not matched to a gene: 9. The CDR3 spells CASSIPPGQGSYQPQHF. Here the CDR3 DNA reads TGTGCCAGTAGTATACCTCCGGGACAGGGGAGTTATCAGCCCCAGCATTTT.

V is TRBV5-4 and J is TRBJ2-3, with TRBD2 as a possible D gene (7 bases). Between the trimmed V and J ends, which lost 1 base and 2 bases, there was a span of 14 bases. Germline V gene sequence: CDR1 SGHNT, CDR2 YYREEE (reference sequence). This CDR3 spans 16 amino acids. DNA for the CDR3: TGTGCCAGCAGCTTGCAAGGGGGGGCCATCACAGATACGCAGTATTTT. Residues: CASSLQGGAITDTQYF. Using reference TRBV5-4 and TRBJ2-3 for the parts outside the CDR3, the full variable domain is ETGVTQSPTHLIKTRGQQVTLRCSSQSGHNTVSWYQQALGQGPQFIFQYYREEENGRGNFPPRFSGLQFPNYSSELNVNALELDDSALYLCASSLQGGAITDTQYFGPGTRLTVL.

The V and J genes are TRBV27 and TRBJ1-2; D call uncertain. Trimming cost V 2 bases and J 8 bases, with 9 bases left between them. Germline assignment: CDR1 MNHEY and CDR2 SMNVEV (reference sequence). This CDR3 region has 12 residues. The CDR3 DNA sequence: TGTGCCAGCAGTTTAGCCGGGTTGGGCTACACCTTC. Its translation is CASSLAGLGYTF.

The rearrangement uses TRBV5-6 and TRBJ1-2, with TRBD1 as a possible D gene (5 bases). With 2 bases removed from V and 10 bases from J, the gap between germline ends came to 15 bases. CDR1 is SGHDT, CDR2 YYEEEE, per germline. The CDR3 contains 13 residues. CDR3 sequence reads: CASSFQWAGSYTF. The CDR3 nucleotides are TGTGCCAGCAGCTTCCAGTGGGCAGGGTCCTACACCTTC.

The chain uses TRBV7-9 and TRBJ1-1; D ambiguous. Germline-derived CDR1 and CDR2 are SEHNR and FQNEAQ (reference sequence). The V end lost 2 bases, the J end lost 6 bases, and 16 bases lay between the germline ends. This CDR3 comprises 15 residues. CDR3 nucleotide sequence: TGTGCCAGCAGCTTACGGACGGGATCTGTCTCTGAAGCTTTCTTT. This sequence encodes CASSLRTGSVSEAFF.